A selection of T cell receptor beta chains follows, all from one sample in a study of vaccination effects on CD4 cells after COVID-19. No antigen has been identified for these receptors. Generated by immunoSEQ multiplex PCR, the TCRdb table keeps only in-frame clones and is missing some. Of approximately 24,000 clones listed, roughly 80% are singletons. The material sequenced was CD4+ T cells from PBMCs cultured with HCoV-NL63 spike peptides, taken before COVID-19 vaccination. The receptors were sampled from a human donor who received a COVID-19 vaccine. CDR3s include the opening cysteine and the closing phenylalanine or tryptophan. D genes are given only for firm matches. Part of the rows lack a size; the others show once, few, many or a class for expanded clones.

.	TRBV6-4	TRBJ2-3	.	TGTGCCAGCAGTGACGGGAGCACAGATACGCAGTATTTT	CASSDGSTDTQYF
.	TRBV20-1	TRBJ1-1	.	TGCAGTGCTAGTTTAGTTGAAGCTTTCTTT	CSASLVEAFF
.	TRBV14	TRBJ1-3	.	TGTGCCAGCAGCCCTACAGTCTCTGGAAACACCATATATTTT	CASSPTVSGNTIYF
.	TRBV29-1	TRBJ1-4	TRBD1	TGCAGCGTTTTCACACAGGGGGCTGGTGAAAAACTGTTTTTT	CSVFTQGAGEKLFF
.	TRBV19	TRBJ2-1	TRBD2	TGTGCCAGTAGTACTAGCGGGAGCTCCTACAATGAGCAGTTCTTC	CASSTSGSSYNEQFF
.	TRBV7-9	TRBJ2-7	.	TGTGCCAGCAGCTTAATCATTTCCTTCTGGGGAGACGACGAGCAGTACTTC	CASSLIISFWGDDEQYF
.	TRBV19	TRBJ2-7	.	TGTGCCAGTACCACCCGGGACTCCGATGGGGCATACGAGCAGTACTTC	CASTTRDSDGAYEQYF
.	TRBV9	TRBJ2-7	TRBD2	TGTGCCAGCAGCGTAGGTGGGGGGGGGACCTACGAGCAGTACTTC	CASSVGGGGTYEQYF
.	TRBV7-9	TRBJ2-3	TRBD2	TGTGCCAGCAGCTACGGACTAGAATTCACAGATACGCAGTATTTT	CASSYGLEFTDTQYF
.	TRBV18	TRBJ2-1	.	TGTGCCAGCTCACCTCTGAAGGGGAATGAGCAGTTCTTC	CASSPLKGNEQFF
.	TRBV11-3	TRBJ2-1	.	TGTGCCAGCAGCTTAGATCAAGGGGGTTCTAGCTCCTACAATGAGCAGTTCTTC	CASSLDQGGSSSYNEQFF
.	TRBV6-5	TRBJ2-7	.	TGTGCCAGTTCAGCCGGGACACAATCCATTTACGAGCAGTACTTC	CASSAGTQSIYEQYF
.	TRBV6-1	TRBJ1-4	.	TGTGCCAGCAGTGAAGGCGTAACTAATGAAAAACTGTTTTTT	CASSEGVTNEKLFF
.	TRBV10-3	TRBJ2-7	.	TGTGCCATCAATCTAACGGGACGGACCTACGAGCAGTACTTC	CAINLTGRTYEQYF
few	TRBV9	TRBJ1-6	TRBD1	TGTGCCAGCAGCGTGTTGGACAGGGCAAATTCACCCCTCCACTTT	CASSVLDRANSPLHF
.	TRBV7-2	TRBJ2-1	TRBD2	TGTGCCAGCAGCTCCTCTGGACTAGCGAGCTCCTACAATGAGCAGTTCTTC	CASSSSGLASSYNEQFF
few	TRBV3-1/TRBV3-2	TRBJ1-6	TRBD1	TGTGCCAGCAGCCAAGCGGGGACAGGGAGTAATTCACCCCTCCACTTT	CASSQAGTGSNSPLHF
few	TRBV5-1	TRBJ1-5	.	TGCGCCAGCAGCTTGACACCGCATAATCAGCCCCAGCATTTT	CASSLTPHNQPQHF
.	TRBV6-5	TRBJ1-1	.	TGTGCCAGCAGTTATGGACCCGCGAACACTGAAGCTTTCTTT	CASSYGPANTEAFF
.	TRBV19	TRBJ2-7	.	TGTGCCAGTAACCCCTACCCAGCCAGCTCCTACGAGCAGTACTTC	CASNPYPASSYEQYF
once	TRBV28	TRBJ2-3	TRBD2	TGTGCCAGCAGTCGACATAGCGGGGGCACAGATACGCAGTATTTT	CASSRHSGGTDTQYF
.	TRBV25-1	TRBJ2-1	.	TGTGCCAGCAGTGACCCAGAGGGGGGGGCAGTTTTCAATGAGCAGTTCTTC	CASSDPEGGAVFNEQFF
.	TRBV10-3	TRBJ2-7	.	TGTGCCATCAGTGGTAGGGAGATCGAGCAGTACTTC	CAISGREIEQYF
.	TRBV5-4	TRBJ1-1	.	TGTGCCAGCAGCCGCCTGGCGGCGAACACTGAAGCTTTCTTT	CASSRLAANTEAFF
.	TRBV19	TRBJ1-5	.	TGTGCCAGTAGTATCCCAGGGACCTATAGCAATCAGCCCCAGCATTTT	CASSIPGTYSNQPQHF
.	TRBV7-6	TRBJ1-1	.	TGTGCCAGCAGCTTCTCTCAGGGAGGGGGCACTGAAGCTTTCTTT	CASSFSQGGGTEAFF
once	TRBV7-6	TRBJ2-1	TRBD2	TGTGCCAGCAGCTTAGGCCTAGCGGGGGGAATTGAGCAGTTCTTC	CASSLGLAGGIEQFF
.	TRBV12-3/TRBV12-4	TRBJ2-1	.	TGTGCCAGCACCGGGTCCTACAATGAGCAGTTCTTC	CASTGSYNEQFF
.	TRBV5-1	TRBJ2-3	TRBD1	TGCGCCAGCAGCTTGGATTCCAGGGGGCTGGATACGCAGTATTTT	CASSLDSRGLDTQYF
once	TRBV19	TRBJ2-2	TRBD2	TGTGCCAGTAGTATCACCCCCCTTCTTAGCGGGAAAACTAACACCGGGGAGCTGTTTTTT	CASSITPLLSGKTNTGELFF
.	TRBV28	TRBJ2-3	.	TGTGCCAGCAAACCGGGGATCGGAGATTATCGGGACACAGATACGCAGTATTTT	CASKPGIGDYRDTDTQYF
few	TRBV2	TRBJ1-2	.	TGTGCCAGCAGTAGCCCAGCAAGATATGGCTACACCTTC	CASSSPARYGYTF
once	TRBV19	TRBJ1-3	TRBD1	TGTGCCAGTAGGTGGGGGAGGGGGCGCGGAGAAAGCTCTGGAAACACCATATATTTT	CASRWGRGRGESSGNTIYF
.	TRBV6-4	TRBJ2-3	TRBD2	TGTGCCAGCAGTGACTCGGCGGGAGCGGAGACAGATACGCAGTATTTT	CASSDSAGAETDTQYF
.	TRBV7-9	TRBJ2-1	.	TGTGCCAGCAGCTTAAGGAGGATGCCCGTCAATGAGCAGTTCTTC	CASSLRRMPVNEQFF
.	TRBV5-1	TRBJ2-7	TRBD2	TGCGCCAGCAGCCCGGGGGGTAGACTGGTTGCCTACGAGCAGTACTTC	CASSPGGRLVAYEQYF
.	TRBV2	TRBJ2-1	.	TGTGCCAGCAGTGACCAGCGGACCTTCGATGAGCAGTTCTTC	CASSDQRTFDEQFF
few	TRBV19	TRBJ2-2	.	TGTGCCAGTAGGTGGGGGACCTCGAACACCGGGGAGCTGTTTTTT	CASRWGTSNTGELFF
once	TRBV9	TRBJ1-2	.	TGTGCCAGCAGCGTAATGAGAGCCAACTATGGCTACACCTTC	CASSVMRANYGYTF
.	TRBV5-6	TRBJ2-1	.	TGTGCCAGCAGCCGGGGCGGCGGGGTCTCCTACAATGAGCAGTTCTTC	CASSRGGGVSYNEQFF
.	TRBV5-1	TRBJ2-2	TRBD2	TGCGCCAGCAGCTTGTTCACTAGCGGGAGTTTCACCGGGGAGCTGTTTTTT	CASSLFTSGSFTGELFF
.	TRBV29-1	TRBJ2-1	.	TGCAGCGTTGTCCCCTCTTCTTTAAGGGGGCAGTTCTTC	CSVVPSSLRGQFF
once	TRBV4-1	TRBJ1-6	.	TGCGCCAGCAGCCAACCCGGGCTTGGGGGTTATTCTTTTTTT	CASSQPGLGGYSFF
.	TRBV7-2	TRBJ1-5	.	TGTGCCAGCAGCCGGACGCACAGCAATCAGCCCCAGCATTTT	CASSRTHSNQPQHF
.	TRBV3-1/TRBV3-2	TRBJ2-7	.	TGTGCCAGCAGCCACCCCGCGGCAGGGCCCTACGAGCAGTACTTC	CASSHPAAGPYEQYF
.	TRBV4-2	TRBJ1-2	.	TGTGCCAGCAGCCAAGTTGGCAGGGTGGAATCTAACTATGGCTACACCTTC	CASSQVGRVESNYGYTF
.	TRBV11-2	TRBJ2-3	TRBD2	TGTGCCAGCAGCTCAAGACTAGCGGGGTTCACAGATACGCAGTATTTT	CASSSRLAGFTDTQYF
.	TRBV19	TRBJ2-7	.	TGTGCCAGCCTACTGGGGGCTCTCCACGAGCAGTACTTC	CASLLGALHEQYF
once	TRBV10-3	TRBJ2-3	.	TGTGCCATCAGTGGCGGGCAGGGGGGTACCACAGATACGCAGTATTTT	CAISGGQGGTTDTQYF
few	TRBV16	TRBJ1-5	TRBD1	TGTGCCAGCAGCTCGAGACAGGGCCGGCAGCCCCAGCATTTT	CASSSRQGRQPQHF
once	TRBV5-8	TRBJ2-2	TRBD1	TGTGCCAGCAGCCAGAGCGCTGACAGGGTCGCCGGGGAGCTGTTTTTT	CASSQSADRVAGELFF
.	TRBV30	TRBJ2-2	TRBD1	TGTGCCTGGAGGATAACAGGGGGTCTATACACCGGGGAGCTGTTTTTT	CAWRITGGLYTGELFF
few	TRBV14	TRBJ2-1	TRBD2	TGTGCCAGCAGCCAAGCTAGCGGGAGGGCCTCAAAGTTCTTC	CASSQASGRASKFF
.	TRBV7-9	TRBJ2-3	.	TGTGCCAGCAGCTTATTGCGGGACTTTCGCACAGATACGCAGTATTTT	CASSLLRDFRTDTQYF
.	TRBV10-1	TRBJ2-5	TRBD1	TGCGCCAGCAGTGGTTTCTCGGGACAGGGGCAAGAGACCCAGTACTTC	CASSGFSGQGQETQYF
.	TRBV5-8	TRBJ2-3	.	TGTGCCAGCAGCTTGGTTGGGATCGGGACGCAGTATTTT	CASSLVGIGTQYF
.	TRBV14	TRBJ1-1	.	TGTGCCAGCAGCCAGAACCGGGCGAATATCGGCACTGAAGCTTTCTTT	CASSQNRANIGTEAFF
few	TRBV12-5	TRBJ1-2	.	TGTGCTAGTGGGCCCGCGGGGGGCCCAACAGGCTATGGCTACACCTTC	CASGPAGGPTGYGYTF